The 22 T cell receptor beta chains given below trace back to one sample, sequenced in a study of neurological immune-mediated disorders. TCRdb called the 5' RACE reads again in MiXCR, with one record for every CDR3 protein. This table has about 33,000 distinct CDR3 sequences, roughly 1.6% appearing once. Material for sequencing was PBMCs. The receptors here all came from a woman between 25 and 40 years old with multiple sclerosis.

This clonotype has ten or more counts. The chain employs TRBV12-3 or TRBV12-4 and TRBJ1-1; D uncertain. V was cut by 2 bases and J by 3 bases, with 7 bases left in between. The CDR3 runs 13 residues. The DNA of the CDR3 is TGTGCCAGCAGTTTAAAGCGGTACACTGAAGCTTTCTTT. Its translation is CASSLKRYTEAFF.

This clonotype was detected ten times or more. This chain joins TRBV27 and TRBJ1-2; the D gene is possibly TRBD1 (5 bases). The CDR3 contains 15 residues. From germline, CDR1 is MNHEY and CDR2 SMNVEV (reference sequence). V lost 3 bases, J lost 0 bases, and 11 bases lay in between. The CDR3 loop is CASSFSRAANYGYTF. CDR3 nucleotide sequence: TGTGCCAGCAGTTTTAGCAGGGCCGCTAACTATGGCTACACCTTC.

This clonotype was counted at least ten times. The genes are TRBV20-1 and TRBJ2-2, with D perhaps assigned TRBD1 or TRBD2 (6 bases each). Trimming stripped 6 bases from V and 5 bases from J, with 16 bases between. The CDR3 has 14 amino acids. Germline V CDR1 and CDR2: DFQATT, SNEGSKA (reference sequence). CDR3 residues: CSAPSGGRTGELFF. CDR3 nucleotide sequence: TGCAGTGCGCCCTCTGGGGGGCGGACCGGGGAGCTGTTTTTT.

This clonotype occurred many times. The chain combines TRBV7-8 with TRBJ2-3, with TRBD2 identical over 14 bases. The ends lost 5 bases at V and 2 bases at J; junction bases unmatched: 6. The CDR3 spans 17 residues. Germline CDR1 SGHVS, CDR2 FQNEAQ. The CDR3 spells CASSRGLAGGSTDTQYF. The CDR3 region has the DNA TGTGCCAGCAGCCGAGGACTAGCGGGGGGATCCACAGATACGCAGTATTTT.

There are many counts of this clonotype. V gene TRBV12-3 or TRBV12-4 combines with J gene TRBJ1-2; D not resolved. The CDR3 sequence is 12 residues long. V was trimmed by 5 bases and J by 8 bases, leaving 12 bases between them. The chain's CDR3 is CASSPLALGYTF. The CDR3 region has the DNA TGTGCCAGCAGTCCGTTGGCTCTCGGCTACACCTTC.

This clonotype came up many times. CDR3 sequence reads: CASSSQGAGNTEAFF. The CDR3 bases are TGTGCCAGCAGTTCACAGGGGGCAGGGAACACTGAAGCTTTCTTT. V usage is TRBV28 and J usage is TRBJ1-1; 9 nucleotides agree with TRBD1. Per germline, CDR1 MDHEN and CDR2 SYDVKM. The CDR3 sequence is 15 residues long. Trimming took 4 bases from V and 1 from J; bases not matched to a gene: 4.

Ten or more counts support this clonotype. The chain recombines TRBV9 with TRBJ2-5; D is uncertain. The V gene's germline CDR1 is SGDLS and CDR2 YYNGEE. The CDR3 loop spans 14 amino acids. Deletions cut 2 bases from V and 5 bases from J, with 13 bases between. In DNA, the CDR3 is TGTGCCAGCAGCGTCTTCGGGTTCGCGGAGACCCAGTACTTC. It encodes CASSVFGFAETQYF.

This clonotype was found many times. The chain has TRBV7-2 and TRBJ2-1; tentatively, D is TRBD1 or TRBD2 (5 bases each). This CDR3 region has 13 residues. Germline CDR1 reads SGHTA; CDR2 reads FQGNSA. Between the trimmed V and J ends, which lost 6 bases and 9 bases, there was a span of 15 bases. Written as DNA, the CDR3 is TGTGCCAGCAGTGCCATGAGGGGAAGTGAGCAGTTCTTC. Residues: CASSAMRGSEQFF.

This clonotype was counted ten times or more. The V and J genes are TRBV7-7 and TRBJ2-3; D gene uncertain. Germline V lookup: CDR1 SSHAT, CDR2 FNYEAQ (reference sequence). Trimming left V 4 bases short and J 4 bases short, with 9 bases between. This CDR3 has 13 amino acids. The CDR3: CASSSYKADTQYF. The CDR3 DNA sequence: TGTGCCAGCAGCTCCTATAAGGCAGATACGCAGTATTTT. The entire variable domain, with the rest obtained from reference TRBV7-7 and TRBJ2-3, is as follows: GAGVSQSPRYKVTKRGQDVTLRCDPISSHATLYWYQQALGQGPEFLTYFNYEAQPDKSGLPSDRFSAERPEGSISTLTIQRTEQRDSAMYRCASSSYKADTQYFGPGTRLTVL.

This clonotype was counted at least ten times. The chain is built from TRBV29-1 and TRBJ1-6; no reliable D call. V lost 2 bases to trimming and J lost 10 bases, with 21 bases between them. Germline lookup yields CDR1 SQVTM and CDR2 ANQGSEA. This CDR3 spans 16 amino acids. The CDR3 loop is CSVERVISPGQSPLHF. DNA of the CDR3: TGCAGCGTTGAACGGGTTATCAGTCCAGGTCAATCACCCCTCCACTTT. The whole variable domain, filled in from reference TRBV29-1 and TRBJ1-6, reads SAVISQKPSRDICQRGTSLTIQCQVDSQVTMMFWYRQQPGQSLTLIATANQGSEATYESGFVIDKFPISRPNLTFSTLTVSNMSPEDSSIYLCSVERVISPGQSPLHFGNGTRLTVT.

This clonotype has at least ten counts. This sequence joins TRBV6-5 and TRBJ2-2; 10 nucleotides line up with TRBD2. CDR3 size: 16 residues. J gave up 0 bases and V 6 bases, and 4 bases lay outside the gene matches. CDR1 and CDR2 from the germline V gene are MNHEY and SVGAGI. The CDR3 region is CASRWLAGANTGELFF. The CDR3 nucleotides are TGTGCCAGCAGGTGGCTAGCGGGAGCGAACACCGGGGAGCTGTTTTTT.

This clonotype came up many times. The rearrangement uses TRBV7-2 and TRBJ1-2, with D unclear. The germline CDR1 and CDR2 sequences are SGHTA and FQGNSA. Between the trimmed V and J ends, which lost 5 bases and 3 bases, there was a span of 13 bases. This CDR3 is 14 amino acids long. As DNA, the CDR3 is TGTGCCAGCAGCCCTACGATGTTCTACTATGGCTACACCTTC. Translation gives CASSPTMFYYGYTF.

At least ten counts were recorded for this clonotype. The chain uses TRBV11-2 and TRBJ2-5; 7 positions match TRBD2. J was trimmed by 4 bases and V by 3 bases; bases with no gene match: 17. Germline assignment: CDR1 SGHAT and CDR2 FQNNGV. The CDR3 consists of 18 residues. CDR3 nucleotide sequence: TGTGCCAGCAGCTTGGGCGCTATGGGGCAACGCGGGGGAGAGACCCAGTACTTC. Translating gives CASSLGAMGQRGGETQYF.

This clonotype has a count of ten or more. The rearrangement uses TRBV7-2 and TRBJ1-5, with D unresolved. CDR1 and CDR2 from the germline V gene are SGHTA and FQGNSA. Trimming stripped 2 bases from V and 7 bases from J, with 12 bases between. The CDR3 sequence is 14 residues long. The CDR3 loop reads CASSLYRGGQPQHF. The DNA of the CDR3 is TGTGCCAGCAGCTTATACCGCGGAGGGCAGCCCCAGCATTTT.

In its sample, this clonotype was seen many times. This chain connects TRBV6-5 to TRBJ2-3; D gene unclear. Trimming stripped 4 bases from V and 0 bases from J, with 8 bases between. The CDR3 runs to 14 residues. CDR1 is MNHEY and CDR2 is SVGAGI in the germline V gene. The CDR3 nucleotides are TGTGCCAGCAGTTTACTGCGAAGCACAGATACGCAGTATTTT. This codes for CASSLLRSTDTQYF.

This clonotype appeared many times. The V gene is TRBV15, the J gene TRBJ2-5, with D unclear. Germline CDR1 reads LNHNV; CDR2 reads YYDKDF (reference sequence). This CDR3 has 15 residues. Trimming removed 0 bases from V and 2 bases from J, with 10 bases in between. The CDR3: CATSRDWTPQETQYF. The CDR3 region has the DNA TGTGCCACCAGCAGAGATTGGACGCCTCAAGAGACCCAGTACTTC.

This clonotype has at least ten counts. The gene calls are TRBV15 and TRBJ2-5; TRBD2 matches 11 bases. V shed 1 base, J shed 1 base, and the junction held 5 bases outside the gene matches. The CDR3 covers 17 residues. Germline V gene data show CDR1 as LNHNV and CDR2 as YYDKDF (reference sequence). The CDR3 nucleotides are TGTGCCACCAGCAGAGGTCCTAGCGGGGGGATCCAAGAGACCCAGTACTTC. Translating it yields CATSRGPSGGIQETQYF.

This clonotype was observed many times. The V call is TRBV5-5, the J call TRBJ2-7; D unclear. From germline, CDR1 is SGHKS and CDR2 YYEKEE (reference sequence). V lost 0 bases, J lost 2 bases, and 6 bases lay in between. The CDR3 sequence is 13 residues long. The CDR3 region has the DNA TGTGCCAGCAGCTTGGTGTTGACCTACGAGCAGTACTTC. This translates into CASSLVLTYEQYF.

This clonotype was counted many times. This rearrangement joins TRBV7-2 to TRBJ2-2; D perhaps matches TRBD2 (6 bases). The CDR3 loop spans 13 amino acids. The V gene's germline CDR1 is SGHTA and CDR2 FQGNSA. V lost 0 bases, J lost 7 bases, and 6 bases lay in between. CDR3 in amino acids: CASSLAGGGELFF. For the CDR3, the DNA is TGTGCCAGCAGCTTAGCGGGGGGCGGGGAGCTGTTTTTT.

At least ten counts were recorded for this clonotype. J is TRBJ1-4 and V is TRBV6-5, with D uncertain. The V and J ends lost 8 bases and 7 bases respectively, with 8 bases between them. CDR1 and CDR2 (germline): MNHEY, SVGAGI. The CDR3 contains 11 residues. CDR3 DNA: TGTGCCAGCCACTCGGGTGAAAAACTGTTTTTT. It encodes CASHSGEKLFF.

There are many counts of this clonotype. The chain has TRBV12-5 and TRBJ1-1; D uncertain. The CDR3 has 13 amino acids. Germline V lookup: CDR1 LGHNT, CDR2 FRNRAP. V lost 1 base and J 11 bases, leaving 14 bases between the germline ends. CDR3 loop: CASGLDPPLWAFF. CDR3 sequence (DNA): TGTGCTAGTGGTTTGGACCCCCCCTTATGGGCTTTCTTT. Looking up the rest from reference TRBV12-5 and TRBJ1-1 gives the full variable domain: DARVTQTPRHKVTEMGQEVTMRCQPILGHNTVFWYRQTMMQGLELLAYFRNRAPLDDSGMPKDRFSAEMPDATLATLKIQPSEPRDSAVYFCASGLDPPLWAFFGQGTRLTVV.

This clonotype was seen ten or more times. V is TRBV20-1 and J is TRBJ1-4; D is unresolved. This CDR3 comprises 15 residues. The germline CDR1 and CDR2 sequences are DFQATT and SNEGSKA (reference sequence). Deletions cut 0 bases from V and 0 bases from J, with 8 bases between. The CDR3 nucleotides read TGCAGTGCTAGAGATTTTAGATCAACTAATGAAAAACTGTTTTTT. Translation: CSARDFRSTNEKLFF.